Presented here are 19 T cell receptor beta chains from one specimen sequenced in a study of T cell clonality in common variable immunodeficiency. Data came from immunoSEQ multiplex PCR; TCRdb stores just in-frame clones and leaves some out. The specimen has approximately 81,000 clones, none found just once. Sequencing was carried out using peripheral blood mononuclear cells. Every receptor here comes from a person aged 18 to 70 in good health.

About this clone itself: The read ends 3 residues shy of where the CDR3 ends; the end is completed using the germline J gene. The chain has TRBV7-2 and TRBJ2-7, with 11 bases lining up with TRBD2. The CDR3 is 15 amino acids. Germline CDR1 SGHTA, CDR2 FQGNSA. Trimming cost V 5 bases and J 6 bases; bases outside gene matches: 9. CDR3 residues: CASSSGTSGFAEQYF. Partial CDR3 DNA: TGTGCCAGCAGCAGTGGGACTAGCGGCTTCGCCGAG.

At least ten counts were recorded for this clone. The CDR3 sequence: CSVEPGTSGYNEQFF. CDR3 bases read: TGCAGCGTTGAACCCGGGACTAGCGGATACAATGAG. The chain employs TRBV29-1 and TRBJ2-1, with 11 bases that match TRBD2. The read ends 3 residues early relative to the CDR3; the germline J gene fills the gap. The CDR3 extends over 15 amino acids. Germline V lookup: CDR1 SQVTM, CDR2 ANQGSEA. After removal of 2 bases from V and 4 bases from J, the junction contained 4 bases not matched to a gene.

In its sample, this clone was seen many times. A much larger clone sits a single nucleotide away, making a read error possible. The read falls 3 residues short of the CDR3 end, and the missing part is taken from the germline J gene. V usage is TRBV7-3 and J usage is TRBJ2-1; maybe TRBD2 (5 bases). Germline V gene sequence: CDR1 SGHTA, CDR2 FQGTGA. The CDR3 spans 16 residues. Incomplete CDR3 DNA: TGTGTCAGCAGCTTGTACCCTAGCTGGGAATCCAATGAG. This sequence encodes CVSSLYPSWESNE. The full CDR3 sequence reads CVSSLYPSWESNEQFF. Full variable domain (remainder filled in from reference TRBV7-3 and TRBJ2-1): GAGVSQTPSNKVTEKGKYVELRCDPISGHTALYWYRQSLGQGPEFLIYFQGTGAADDSGLPNDRFFAVRPEGSVSTLKIQRTERGDSAVYLCVSSLYPSWESNEQFFGPGTRLTVL.

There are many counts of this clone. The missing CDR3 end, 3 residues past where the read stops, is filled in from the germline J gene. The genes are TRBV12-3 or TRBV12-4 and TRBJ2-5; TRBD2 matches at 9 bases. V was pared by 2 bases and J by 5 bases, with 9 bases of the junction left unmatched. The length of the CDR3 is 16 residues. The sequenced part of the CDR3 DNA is TGTGCCAGCAGTTTAACGGGGCAGCGGGAGGTTGAGACC. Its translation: CASSLTGQREVET. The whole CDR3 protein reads CASSLTGQREVETQYF.

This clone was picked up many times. CDR3 sequence reads: CASSSQAYEQYF. CDR3 bases read: TGCGCCAGCAGCTCCCAGGCTTACGAG. The V call is TRBV4-1, the J call TRBJ2-7; D is uncertain. From the germline J gene comes the end of the CDR3, since the read stops 3 residues before it. The CDR3 has 12 residues. Germline loops: CDR1 MGHRA, CDR2 YSYEKL. Trimming shortened V by 5 bases and J by 4 bases, and 9 bases separated the two germline ends.

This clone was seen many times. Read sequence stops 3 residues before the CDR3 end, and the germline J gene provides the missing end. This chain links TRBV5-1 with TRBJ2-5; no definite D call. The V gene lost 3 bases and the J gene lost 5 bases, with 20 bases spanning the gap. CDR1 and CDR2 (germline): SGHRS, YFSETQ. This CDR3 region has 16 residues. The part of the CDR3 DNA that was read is TGCGCCAGCAGCTCCCGGTCCCTCGGTAGTAAGGAGACC. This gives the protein CASSSRSLGSKET. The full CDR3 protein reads CASSSRSLGSKETQYF.

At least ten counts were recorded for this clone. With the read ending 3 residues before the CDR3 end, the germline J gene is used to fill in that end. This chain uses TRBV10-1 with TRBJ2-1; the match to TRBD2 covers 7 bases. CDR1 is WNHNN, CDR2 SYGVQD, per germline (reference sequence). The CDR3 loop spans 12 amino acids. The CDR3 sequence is CAAGSAYNEQFF. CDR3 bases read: TGCGCAGCGGGAAGCGCCTACAATGAG.

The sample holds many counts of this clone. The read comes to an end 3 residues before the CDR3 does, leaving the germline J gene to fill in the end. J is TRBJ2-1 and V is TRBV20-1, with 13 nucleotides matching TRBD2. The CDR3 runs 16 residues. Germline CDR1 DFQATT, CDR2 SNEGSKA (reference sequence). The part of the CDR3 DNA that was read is TGCAGCGCTCCCGCACCGGGACTAGCGGGACGGAATGAG. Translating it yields CSAPAPGLAGRNE. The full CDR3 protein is CSAPAPGLAGRNEQFF.

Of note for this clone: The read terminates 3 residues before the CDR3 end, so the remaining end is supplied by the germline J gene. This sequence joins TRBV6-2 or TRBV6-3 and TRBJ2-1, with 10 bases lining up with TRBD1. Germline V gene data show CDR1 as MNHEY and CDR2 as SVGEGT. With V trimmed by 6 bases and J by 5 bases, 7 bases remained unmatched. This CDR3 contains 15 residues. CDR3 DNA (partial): TGTGCCAGCAGCGACGGACAGGGGGTCAACAATGAG. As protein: CASSDGQGVNNE. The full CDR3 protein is CASSDGQGVNNEQFF.

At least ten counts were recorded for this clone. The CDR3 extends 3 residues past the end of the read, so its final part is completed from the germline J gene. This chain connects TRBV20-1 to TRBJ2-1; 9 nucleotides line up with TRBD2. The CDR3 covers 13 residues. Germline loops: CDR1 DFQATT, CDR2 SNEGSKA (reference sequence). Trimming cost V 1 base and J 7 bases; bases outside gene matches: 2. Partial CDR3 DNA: TGCAGTGCTAGAGTAGCGGGAGTAAATGAG. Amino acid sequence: CSARVAGVNE. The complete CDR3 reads CSARVAGVNEQFF.

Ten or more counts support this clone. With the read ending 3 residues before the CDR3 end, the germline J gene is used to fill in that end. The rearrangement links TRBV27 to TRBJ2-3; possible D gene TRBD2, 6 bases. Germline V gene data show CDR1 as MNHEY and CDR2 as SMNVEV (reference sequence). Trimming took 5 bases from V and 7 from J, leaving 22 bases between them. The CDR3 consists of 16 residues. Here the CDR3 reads CASSHWRDRSGNTQYF. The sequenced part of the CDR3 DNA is TGTGCCAGCAGTCATTGGCGGGATAGATCGGGGAATACG.

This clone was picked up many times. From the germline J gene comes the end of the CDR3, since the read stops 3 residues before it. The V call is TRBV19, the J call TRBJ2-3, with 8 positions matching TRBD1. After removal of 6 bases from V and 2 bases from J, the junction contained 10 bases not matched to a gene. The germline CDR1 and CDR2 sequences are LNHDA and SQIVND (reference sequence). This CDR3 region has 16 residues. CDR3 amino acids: CASSKFTGGVTDTQYF. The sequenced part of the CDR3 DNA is TGTGCCAGTAGCAAATTTACAGGGGGAGTCACAGATACG.

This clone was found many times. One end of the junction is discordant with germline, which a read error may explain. This chain's CDR3 is CASSQDIGSGSYEQYF. CDR3 DNA, as far as it was read: TGCGCCAGCAGCCAAGATATCGGTTCCGGCTCCTACGAG. This sequence joins TRBV4-2 and TRBJ2-7; D unresolved. The read ends 3 residues before the CDR3 terminus; that terminus is restored from the germline J gene. The germline CDR1 and CDR2 sequences are LGHNA and YNFKEQ. This CDR3 comprises 16 residues.

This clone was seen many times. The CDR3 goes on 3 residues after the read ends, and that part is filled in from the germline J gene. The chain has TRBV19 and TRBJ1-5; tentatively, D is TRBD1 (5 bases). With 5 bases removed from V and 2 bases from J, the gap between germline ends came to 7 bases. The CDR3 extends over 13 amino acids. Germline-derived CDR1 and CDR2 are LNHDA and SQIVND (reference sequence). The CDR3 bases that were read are TGTGCCAGTAGTGGCAGGGGCAATCAGCCC. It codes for CASSGRGNQP. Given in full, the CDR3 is CASSGRGNQPQHF.

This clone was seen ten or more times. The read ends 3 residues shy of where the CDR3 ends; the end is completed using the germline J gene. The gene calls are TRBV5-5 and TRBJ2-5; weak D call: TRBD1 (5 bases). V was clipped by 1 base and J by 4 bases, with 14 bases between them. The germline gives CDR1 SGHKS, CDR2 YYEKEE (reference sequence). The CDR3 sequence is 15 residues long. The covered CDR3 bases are TGTGCCAGCAGCTTGTTGGAAGGGGTTGGAGAGACC. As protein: CASSLLEGVGET. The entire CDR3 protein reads CASSLLEGVGETQYF.

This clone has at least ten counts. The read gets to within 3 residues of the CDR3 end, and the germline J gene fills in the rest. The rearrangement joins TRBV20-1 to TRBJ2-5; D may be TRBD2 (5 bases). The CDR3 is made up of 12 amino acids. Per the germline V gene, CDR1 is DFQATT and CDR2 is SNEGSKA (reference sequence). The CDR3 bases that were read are TGCAGTGCTACCGTCCCTCGGGGAACC. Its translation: CSATVPRGT. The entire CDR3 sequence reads CSATVPRGTQYF.

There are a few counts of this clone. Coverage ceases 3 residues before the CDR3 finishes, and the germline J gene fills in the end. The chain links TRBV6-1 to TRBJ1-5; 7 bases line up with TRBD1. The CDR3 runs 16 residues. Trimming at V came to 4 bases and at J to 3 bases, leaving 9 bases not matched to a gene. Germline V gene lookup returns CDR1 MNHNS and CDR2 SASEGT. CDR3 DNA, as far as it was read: TGTGCCAGCAGTGGGGGACAGCGTATTTACAATCAGCCC. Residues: CASSGGQRIYNQP. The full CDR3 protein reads CASSGGQRIYNQPQHF.

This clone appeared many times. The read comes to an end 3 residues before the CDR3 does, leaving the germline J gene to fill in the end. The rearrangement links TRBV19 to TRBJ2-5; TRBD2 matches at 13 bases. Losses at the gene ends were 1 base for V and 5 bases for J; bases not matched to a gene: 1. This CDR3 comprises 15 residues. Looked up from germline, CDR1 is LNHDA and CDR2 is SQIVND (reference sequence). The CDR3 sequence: CASSIGLAGGETQYF. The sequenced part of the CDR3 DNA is TGTGCCAGTAGTATAGGACTAGCGGGAGGTGAGACC.

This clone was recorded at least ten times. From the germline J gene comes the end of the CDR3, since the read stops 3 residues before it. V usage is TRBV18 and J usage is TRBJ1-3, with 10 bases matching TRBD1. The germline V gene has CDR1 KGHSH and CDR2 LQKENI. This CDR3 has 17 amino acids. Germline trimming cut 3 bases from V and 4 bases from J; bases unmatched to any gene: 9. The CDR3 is CASSPVPGQGIGNTIYF. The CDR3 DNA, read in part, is TGTGCCAGCTCACCCGTCCCGGGACAGGGGATCGGAAACACC. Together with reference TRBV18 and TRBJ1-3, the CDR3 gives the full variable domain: NAGVMQNPRHLVRRRGQEARLRCSPMKGHSHVYWYRQLPEEGLKFMVYLQKENIIDESGMPKERFSAEFPKEGPSILRIQQVVRGDSAAYFCASSPVPGQGIGNTIYFGEGSWLTVV.